This T cell receptor beta chain was recorded in a study of OX40 agonist ivuxolimab in advanced cancers. As for this clone: Its antigen remains unknown.

The CDR3 length is 12 residues. Sequencing used immunoSEQ multiplex PCR; TCRdb keeps in-frame clones, though not all of them. The sample lists around 40,000 clones, 80% occurring once. Study-wide points: CD8+ T cells (on average) carried more expanded clones than CD4+ T cells.

This clonotype was sampled from an adult with an advanced solid tumor such as melanoma, head and neck, liver or kidney cancer. This specimen consisted of CD4+ or CD8+ T cells sorted from blood, obtained in a trial of the OX40 agonist ivuxolimab. The rearrangement links TRBV21-1 to TRBJ2-5. TRBV21-1 is classified as a pseudogene. In DNA, the CDR3 is TGTGCCAGCAGCCCTGAGGGGGAGACCCAGTACTTC. Its protein product is CASSPEGETQYF.